This record concerns one T cell receptor (beta chain) sequence. In the authors' workflow: From reference gene primer amplification, estimates of nucleated cell counts were derived. The data were produced by immunoSEQ multiplex PCR, yet TCRdb's version contains in-frame clones alone and is incomplete. For V, J and clone size, that table is used; D and trimming come from the DNA. The repertoire consists of 110,000 to 150,000 clones, with around nine tenths occurring once and the leading ten covering approximately 10%. This sample was taken from a study of blood T cell repertoires in COVID-19. Study summary: Some COVID-19 samples were acute and others convalescent; all came from the United States, Italy and Spain. Sample material is recorded as cDNA or gDNA derived from T cells, B-cell-depleted T cells, or PBMCs.

The CDR3 spans 12 residues. The germline V gene has CDR1 SGHTA and CDR2 FQGTGA. V was cut by 8 bases and J by 6 bases, with 11 bases left in between. The receptor was derived from a man between 45 and 60 years old with active or convalescent COVID-19. The sequenced sample was peripheral blood. This chain uses TRBV7-3 with TRBJ2-1; TRBD2 might be the D (5 bases). CDR3 DNA: TGTGCCAGCGGCGGGCTTGGCAATGAGCAGTTCTTC. Translating it yields CASGGLGNEQFF.